Shown below are 22 T cell receptor beta chains from a single sample sequenced in a study of regulatory T cells in long-lasting Graves disease. Documented time point: newly diagnosed GD, antithyroid drugs for less than 3 months. RNA isolated from PBMCs was used to make the TCR library. Assembly of TCR beta libraries relied on iRepertoire HTBI primers together with Arm-PCR of CDR3 regions. MiXCR was run by TCRdb on the multiplex PCR reads, yielding one entry per CDR3 protein. The sample has about 400,000 distinct CDR3 sequences; roughly 16% are singletons. These data also formed part of another study, on T cells in Graves' hyperthyroidism and ophthalmopathy.

The source material was peripheral blood mononuclear cells (PBMCs), sampled at new diagnosis, from a patient treated with antithyroid drugs. The source of these receptors is a woman aged 18 to 35 with Graves disease.

There are many counts of this clonotype. The V call is TRBV5-1, the J call TRBJ2-3, with D uncertain. Trimming took 4 bases from V and 3 from J, leaving 9 bases between them. In germline, CDR1 is SGHRS, CDR2 YFSETQ. CDR3 size: 13 residues. Here the CDR3 reads CASSHSGTDTQYF. The CDR3 region has the DNA TGCGCCAGCAGCCACAGTGGGACAGATACGCAGTATTTT.

About this clonotype itself: One base away lies a much larger clone, so this may be a sequencing read error. The chain couples TRBV5-1 to TRBJ2-5, with D perhaps TRBD2 (5 bases). The germline gives CDR1 SGHRS, CDR2 YFSETQ. The CDR3 runs to 17 residues. Trimming removed 2 bases at V and 5 bases at J, with 22 bases between. CDR3 in amino acids: CASSFGKGFGVRETQYF. For the CDR3, the DNA is TGCGCCAGCAGCTTCGGGAAAGGGTTTGGTGTGAGGGAGACCCAGTACTTC.

This clonotype has only a few counts. The chain has TRBV13 and TRBJ1-3, with a tentative D call TRBD1 (5 bases). The CDR3 loop spans 16 amino acids. V shed 0 bases and J shed 1 base, with 10 bases lying between them. Looked up from germline, CDR1 is PRHDT and CDR2 is FYEKMQ (reference sequence). The CDR3: CASSLGPGGSGNTIYF. The CDR3 DNA reads as TGTGCCAGCAGCTTAGGCCCCGGGGGTTCTGGAAACACCATATATTTT.

The sample holds many counts of this clonotype. The chain links TRBV2 to TRBJ2-1, with D possibly being TRBD1 or TRBD2 (6 bases each). The V and J ends lost 4 bases and 8 bases respectively, with 15 bases between them. The CDR3 contains 14 residues. Germline V CDR1 and CDR2: SNHLY, FYNNEI. For the CDR3, the DNA is TGTGCCAGCAGTGCGGGGGCATCGAGGGATGAGCAGTTCTTC. Its protein is CASSAGASRDEQFF.

This clonotype was seen many times. The chain carries TRBV11-2 and TRBJ2-2, with D perhaps TRBD1 (6 bases). Trimming removed 5 bases from V and 1 base from J, with 20 bases in between. Germline CDR1 and CDR2: SGHAT and FQNNGV. The CDR3 runs 18 residues. The CDR3 spells CASSPLQGRWVNTGELFF. The CDR3 DNA is TGTGCCAGCAGCCCTCTTCAGGGGCGCTGGGTGAACACCGGGGAGCTGTTTTTT.

The table lists this clonotype with a count of one. The genes are TRBV28 and TRBJ1-1; 11 bases line up with TRBD1. The CDR3 is 16 residues long. V gave up 6 bases and J gave up 4 bases; unmatched junction bases: 10. The germline gives CDR1 MDHEN, CDR2 SYDVKM. Here the CDR3 DNA reads TGTGCCAGCAGCACCGGGACAGGGGGGGGAGGCACTGAAGCTTTCTTT. Translation gives CASSTGTGGGGTEAFF.

The table lists this clonotype with many counts. The chain employs TRBV28 and TRBJ2-7; TRBD1 matches at 9 bases. Germline V gene lookup returns CDR1 MDHEN and CDR2 SYDVKM. The V and J ends lost 6 bases and 4 bases, in that order; junction bases with no gene match: 4. This CDR3 contains 13 residues. Here the CDR3 reads CASRTGTGYEQYF. DNA of the CDR3: TGTGCCAGCAGGACCGGGACAGGGTACGAGCAGTACTTC.

As concerns this clonotype: A much larger clone lies one base from this, so it may be a read error. The V gene is TRBV3-1, the J gene TRBJ1-5, with 9 bases aligning to TRBD1. V was pared by 2 bases and J by 9 bases, with 8 bases of the junction left unmatched. Looked up from germline, CDR1 is LGHDT and CDR2 is YNNKEL (reference sequence). There are 15 residues in the CDR3. The CDR3 nucleotides read TGTGCCAGCAGCCAATTCGGGACAGGGCTTGGGCCCCAGCATTTT. This encodes CASSQFGTGLGPQHF.

This clonotype was detected many times. The chain links TRBV2 to TRBJ2-5; TRBD2 aligns across 9 bases. The CDR3 covers 15 residues. In germline, CDR1 is SNHLY, CDR2 FYNNEI. J lost 1 base, V lost 0 bases, and 0 bases had no gene match. In DNA, the CDR3 is TGTGCCAGCAGTGAAGCGCGGGGGGGCCAAGAGACCCAGTACTTC. Translating it yields CASSEARGGQETQYF.

The rearrangement joins TRBV20-1 to TRBJ1-4, with D unclear. Germline V lookup: CDR1 DFQATT, CDR2 SNEGSKA (reference sequence). Trimming removed 4 bases at V and 7 bases at J, with 13 bases between. There are 13 residues in the CDR3. The chain's CDR3 is CSAIPLSGEKLFF. CDR3 bases: TGCAGTGCTATCCCCCTGTCGGGTGAAAAACTGTTTTTT.

V and J are TRBV27 and TRBJ2-2; D perhaps matches TRBD2 (6 bases). The V end was cut by 10 bases, the J end by 3 bases, with 15 bases between. The length of the CDR3 is 14 residues. Germline-derived CDR1 and CDR2 are MNHEY and SMNVEV (reference sequence). Written as DNA, the CDR3 is TGTGCCACCCAAGAAACGGGGGACACCGGGGAGCTGTTTTTT. It codes for CATQETGDTGELFF.

There are many counts of this clonotype. J is TRBJ1-2 and V is TRBV7-3; 9 bases agree with TRBD1. Per the germline V gene, CDR1 is SGHTA and CDR2 is FQGTGA. The CDR3 consists of 16 residues. V lost 5 bases and J lost 5; bases outside the gene matches: 12. CDR3 protein: CASSPGPGQGSYGYTF. In DNA, the CDR3 is TGTGCCAGCAGCCCTGGGCCCGGACAGGGGTCTTATGGCTACACCTTC.

This clonotype was seen many times. CDR3 in DNA: TGTGCCAGTGGGGACACCCGTAACTATGGCTACACCTTC. The encoded protein is CASGDTRNYGYTF. The rearrangement uses TRBV28 and TRBJ1-2, with D tentatively TRBD1 (6 bases). CDR3 length: 13 residues. Trimming took 9 bases from V and 1 from J, leaving 12 bases between them. The germline V gene encodes CDR1 MDHEN and CDR2 SYDVKM.

The rearrangement links TRBV5-8 to TRBJ1-1; no clear D. The CDR3 totals 14 residues. V lost 5 bases, J lost 1 base, and 12 bases lay in between. Germline CDR1 reads SGHTS; CDR2 reads YDEGEE. The CDR3: CASRIGSGNTEAFF. The CDR3 DNA is TGTGCCAGCAGAATTGGCTCCGGGAACACTGAAGCTTTCTTT. The entire variable domain, with the rest obtained from reference TRBV5-8 and TRBJ1-1, is as follows: EAGVTQSPTHLIKTRGQQATLRCSPISGHTSVYWYQQALGLGLQFLLWYDEGEERNRGNFPPRFSGRQFPNYSSELNVNALELEDSALYLCASRIGSGNTEAFFGQGTRLTVV.

This clonotype was observed at least ten times. The chain links TRBV5-1 to TRBJ2-2; D ambiguous. Germline V CDR1 and CDR2: SGHRS, YFSETQ. Trimming left V 0 bases short and J 6 bases short, with 6 bases between. The CDR3 runs 13 residues. The CDR3 nucleotides are TGCGCCAGCAGCTTGGTAGCCTCCGGGGAGCTGTTTTTT. It codes for CASSLVASGELFF. Together with reference TRBV5-1 and TRBJ2-2, the CDR3 gives the full variable domain: KAGVTQTPRYLIKTRGQQVTLSCSPISGHRSVSWYQQTPGQGLQFLFEYFSETQRNKGNFPGRFSGRQFSNSRSEMNVSTLELGDSALYLCASSLVASGELFFGEGSRLTVL.

V and J are TRBV25-1 and TRBJ2-5; TRBD2 agrees at 10 bases. V shed 0 bases, J shed 4 bases, and the junction held 11 bases outside the gene matches. Germline V gives CDR1 MGHDK, CDR2 SYGVNS. The CDR3 extends over 18 amino acids. Here the CDR3 DNA reads TGTGCCAGCAGTGAATATTCCCCAGCGGGAGGGCCCGGAGAGACCCAGTACTTC. Its protein product is CASSEYSPAGGPGETQYF.

This clonotype occurred many times. The V and J genes are TRBV3-1 and TRBJ2-2; D unresolved. V was pared by 5 bases and J by 3 bases, with 16 bases between. The germline CDR1 and CDR2 sequences are LGHDT and YNNKEL (reference sequence). The CDR3 runs to 16 residues. CDR3 residues: CASSDQYAIHTGELFF. The CDR3 region has the DNA TGTGCCAGCAGCGACCAATATGCAATCCACACCGGGGAGCTGTTTTTT.

This rearrangement joins TRBV7-9 to TRBJ2-3; TRBD2 aligns across 9 bases. V trimming: 1 base; J trimming: 5 bases; junction bases outside the gene matches: 4. Germline CDR1 and CDR2: SEHNR and FQNEAQ (reference sequence). This CDR3 is 15 amino acids long. CDR3 DNA: TGTGCCAGCAGCTTAGGCGGGGGGGCCCGAGATACGCAGTATTTT. Protein sequence: CASSLGGGARDTQYF.

In this sample, this clonotype turned up many times. The gene calls are TRBV28 and TRBJ2-7; D is unresolved. Germline V CDR1 and CDR2: MDHEN, SYDVKM. This CDR3 comprises 12 residues. V shed 2 bases and J shed 6 bases, with 8 bases lying between them. CDR3 DNA: TGTGCCAGCAGTTTAACAGATTTCGAGCAGTACTTC. Protein: CASSLTDFEQYF.

The V gene is TRBV4-1, the J gene TRBJ2-5; 11 bases fit TRBD2. The trim removed 0 bases at V and 8 bases at J, leaving 11 bases unmatched. CDR3 length equals 17 residues. The V gene's germline CDR1 is MGHRA and CDR2 YSYEKL. The CDR3 DNA follows: TGCGCCAGCAGCCAAGATAGGGACACTAGCGGGGGAGCTACCCAGTACTTC. As protein: CASSQDRDTSGGATQYF.

CDR3 sequence: CASRSPGQVNSPLHF. In nucleotides, the CDR3 is TGTGCCTCAAGAAGCCCGGGACAGGTTAATTCACCCCTCCACTTT. The gene calls are TRBV19 and TRBJ1-6; 8 bases map to TRBD1. CDR3 length equals 15 residues. Trimming took 11 bases from V and 6 from J; bases not matched to a gene: 12. CDR1 and CDR2 (germline): LNHDA, SQIVND (reference sequence).

The V call is TRBV4-2, the J call TRBJ1-1; D perhaps matches TRBD1 (5 bases). The CDR3 spans 16 residues. With 5 bases removed from V and 3 bases from J, the gap between germline ends came to 19 bases. Germline V CDR1 and CDR2: LGHNA, YNFKEQ. CDR3 protein: CASSLEPGGRYTEAFF. Here the CDR3 DNA reads TGTGCCAGCAGCTTGGAGCCCGGGGGAAGGTACACTGAAGCTTTCTTT.